This TCR beta chain was identified during a study of control samples from healthy donors and cancer patients. The repertoire was sequenced with immunoSEQ multiplex PCR; TCRdb's copy has only in-frame clones and lacks some. In the table there are around 250,000 clones, roughly 80% of which are singletons. CDR3 length: 16 amino acids. CDR1 and CDR2 (germline): SGHAT, FQDESV (reference sequence). The ends lost 5 bases at V and 2 bases at J; junction bases unmatched: 9. The receptor's source is a woman in her sixties with lung cancer. Sequencing was carried out using PBMCs. The chain links TRBV11-1 to TRBJ2-1; 7 bases agree with TRBD1. CDR3 in DNA: TGTGCCAGCAGCCGCTCGACAGGGATCGCCTACAATGAGCAGTTCTTC. It specifies CASSRSTGIAYNEQFF. The complete variable domain, with remaining parts taken from reference TRBV11-1 and TRBJ2-1, reads EAEVAQSPRYKITEKSQAVAFWCDPISGHATLYWYRQILGQGPELLVQFQDESVVDDSQLPKDRFSAERLKGVDSTLKIQPAELGDSAMYLCASSRSTGIAYNEQFFGPGTRLTVL.